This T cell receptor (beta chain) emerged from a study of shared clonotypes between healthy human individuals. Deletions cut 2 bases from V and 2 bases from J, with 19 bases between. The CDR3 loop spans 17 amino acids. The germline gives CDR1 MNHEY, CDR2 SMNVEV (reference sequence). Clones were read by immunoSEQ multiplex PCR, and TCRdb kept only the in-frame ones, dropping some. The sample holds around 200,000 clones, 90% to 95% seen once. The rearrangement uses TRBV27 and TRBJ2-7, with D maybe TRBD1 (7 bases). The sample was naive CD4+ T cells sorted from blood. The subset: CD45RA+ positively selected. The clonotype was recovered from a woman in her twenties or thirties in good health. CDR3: CASSLTFAGTEAYEQYF. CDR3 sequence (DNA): TGTGCCAGCAGTTTAACATTTGCGGGGACAGAAGCCTACGAGCAGTACTTC.